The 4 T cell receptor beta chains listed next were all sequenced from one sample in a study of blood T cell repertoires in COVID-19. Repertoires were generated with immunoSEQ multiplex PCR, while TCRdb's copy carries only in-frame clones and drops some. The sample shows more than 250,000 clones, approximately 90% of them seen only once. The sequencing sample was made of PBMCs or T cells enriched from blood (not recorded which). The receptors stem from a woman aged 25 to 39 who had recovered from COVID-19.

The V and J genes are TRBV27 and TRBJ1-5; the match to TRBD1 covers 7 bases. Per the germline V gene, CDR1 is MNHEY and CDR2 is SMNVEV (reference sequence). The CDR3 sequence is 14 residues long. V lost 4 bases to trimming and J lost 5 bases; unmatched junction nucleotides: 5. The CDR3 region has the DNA TGTGCCAGCAGTTCGTCGACAGGGCATCAGCCCCAGCATTTT. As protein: CASSSSTGHQPQHF.

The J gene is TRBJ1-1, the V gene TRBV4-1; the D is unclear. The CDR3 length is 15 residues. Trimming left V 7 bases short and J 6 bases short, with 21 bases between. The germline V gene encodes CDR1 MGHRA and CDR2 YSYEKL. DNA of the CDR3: TGCGCCAGCAACCCGTCTCAGGTAACGCCTCCTGAAGCTTTCTTT. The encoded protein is CASNPSQVTPPEAFF.

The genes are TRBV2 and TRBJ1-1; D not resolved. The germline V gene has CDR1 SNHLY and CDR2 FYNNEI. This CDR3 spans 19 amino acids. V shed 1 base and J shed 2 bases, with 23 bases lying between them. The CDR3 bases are TGTGCCAGCAGTGAAGACCTCCGGACGAGAGGGCTCGGCAACACTGAAGCTTTCTTT. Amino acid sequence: CASSEDLRTRGLGNTEAFF.

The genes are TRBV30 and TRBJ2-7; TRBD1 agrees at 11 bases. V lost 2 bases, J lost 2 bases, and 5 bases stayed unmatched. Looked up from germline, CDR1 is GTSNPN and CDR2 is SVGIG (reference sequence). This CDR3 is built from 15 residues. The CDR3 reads CAWSLGQGAPYEQYF. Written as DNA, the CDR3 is TGTGCCTGGAGTTTAGGACAGGGGGCCCCCTACGAGCAGTACTTC.